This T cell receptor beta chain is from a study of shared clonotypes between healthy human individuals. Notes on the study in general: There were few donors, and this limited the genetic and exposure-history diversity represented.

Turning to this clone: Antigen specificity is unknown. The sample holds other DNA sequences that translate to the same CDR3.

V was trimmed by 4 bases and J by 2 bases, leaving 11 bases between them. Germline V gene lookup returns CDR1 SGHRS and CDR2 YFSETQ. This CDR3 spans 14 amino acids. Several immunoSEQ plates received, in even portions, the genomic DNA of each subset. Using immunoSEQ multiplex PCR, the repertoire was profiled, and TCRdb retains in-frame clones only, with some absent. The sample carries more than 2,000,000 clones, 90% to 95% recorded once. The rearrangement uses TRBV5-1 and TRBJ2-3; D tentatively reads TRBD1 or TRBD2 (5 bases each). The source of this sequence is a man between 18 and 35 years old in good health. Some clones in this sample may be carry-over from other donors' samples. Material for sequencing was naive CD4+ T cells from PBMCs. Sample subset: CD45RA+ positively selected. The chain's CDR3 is CASSPGRSTDTQYF. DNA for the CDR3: TGCGCCAGCAGCCCGGGACGATCCACAGATACGCAGTATTTT.